This TCR beta chain was documented in a study of OX40 agonist ivuxolimab in advanced cancers. Autoimmune disease history or systemic immunosuppression barred patients. With baseline, cycle 4 day 1, and cycle 7 day 1 as timepoints, blood was sampled. This CDR3 comprises 15 residues. Germline V gene sequence: CDR1 MNHNS, CDR2 SASEGT. With 6 bases clipped from V and 2 bases from J, the junction kept 5 bases outside the gene matches. This table comes from immunoSEQ multiplex PCR, and its TCRdb copy is limited to in-frame clones, with some not included. Among approximately 49,000 clones, around 84% were seen once, and the ten largest hold roughly 9.9%.

The specimen was CD4+ or CD8+ T cells sorted from blood, collected in a trial of the OX40 agonist ivuxolimab. This clonotype was sampled from an adult with an advanced solid tumor such as melanoma, head and neck, liver or kidney cancer. The J gene is TRBJ1-3, the V gene TRBV6-1, with 9 bases that match TRBD1. The CDR3 nucleotides are TGTGCCAGCAGAGAGGGACAGGGAACTGGAAACACCATATATTTT. Residues: CASREGQGTGNTIYF.